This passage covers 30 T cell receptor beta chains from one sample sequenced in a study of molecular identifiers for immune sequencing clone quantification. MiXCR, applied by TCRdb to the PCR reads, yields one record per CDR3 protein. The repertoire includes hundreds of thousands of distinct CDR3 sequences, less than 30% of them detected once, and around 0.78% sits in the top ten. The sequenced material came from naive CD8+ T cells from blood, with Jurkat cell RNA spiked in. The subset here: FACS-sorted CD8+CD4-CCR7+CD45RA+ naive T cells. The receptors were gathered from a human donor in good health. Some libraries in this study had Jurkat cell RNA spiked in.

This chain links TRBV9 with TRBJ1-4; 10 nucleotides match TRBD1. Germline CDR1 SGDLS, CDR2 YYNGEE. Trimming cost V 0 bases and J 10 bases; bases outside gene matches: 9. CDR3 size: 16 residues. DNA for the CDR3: TGTGCCAGCAGCGTAGGACAGGGGGCGCAGTACGGAAAACTGTTTTTT. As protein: CASSVGQGAQYGKLFF. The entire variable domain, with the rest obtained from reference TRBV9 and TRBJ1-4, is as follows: DSGVTQTPKHLITATGQRVTLRCSPRSGDLSVYWYQQSLDQGLQFLIQYYNGEERAKGNILERFSAQQFPDLHSELNLSSLELGDSALYFCASSVGQGAQYGKLFFGSGTQLSVL.

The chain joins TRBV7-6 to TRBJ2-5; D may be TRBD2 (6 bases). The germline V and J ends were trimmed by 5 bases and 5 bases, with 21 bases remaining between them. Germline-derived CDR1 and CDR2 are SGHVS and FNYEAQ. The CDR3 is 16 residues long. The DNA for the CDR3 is TGTGCCAGCAGCGGAAACTCGGGACTTCGGGCGGAGACCCAGTACTTC. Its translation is CASSGNSGLRAETQYF.

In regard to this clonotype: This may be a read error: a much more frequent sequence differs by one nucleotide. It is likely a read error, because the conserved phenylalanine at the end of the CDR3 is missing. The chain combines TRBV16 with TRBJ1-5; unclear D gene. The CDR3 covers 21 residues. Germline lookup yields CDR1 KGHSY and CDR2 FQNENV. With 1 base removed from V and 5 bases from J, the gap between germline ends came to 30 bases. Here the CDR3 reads CASSQWRVSFPSAFRDQPQHL. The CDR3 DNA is TGTGCCAGCAGCCAATGGAGGGTTTCATTTCCGTCGGCATTTCGGGATCAGCCCCAGCATCTT.

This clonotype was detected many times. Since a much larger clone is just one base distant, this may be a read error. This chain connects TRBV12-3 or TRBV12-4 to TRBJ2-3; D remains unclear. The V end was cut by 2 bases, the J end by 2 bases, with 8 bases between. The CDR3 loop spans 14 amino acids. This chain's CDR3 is CASSLTAATDTQYF. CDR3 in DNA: TGTGCCAGCAGTTTAACGGCAGCCACAGATACGCAGTATTTT.

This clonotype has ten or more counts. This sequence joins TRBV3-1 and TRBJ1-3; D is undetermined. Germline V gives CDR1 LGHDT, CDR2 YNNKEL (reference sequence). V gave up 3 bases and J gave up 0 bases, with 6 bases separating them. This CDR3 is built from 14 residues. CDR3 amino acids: CASSQTYSGNTIYF. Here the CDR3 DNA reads TGTGCCAGCAGCCAGACGTACTCTGGAAACACCATATATTTT.

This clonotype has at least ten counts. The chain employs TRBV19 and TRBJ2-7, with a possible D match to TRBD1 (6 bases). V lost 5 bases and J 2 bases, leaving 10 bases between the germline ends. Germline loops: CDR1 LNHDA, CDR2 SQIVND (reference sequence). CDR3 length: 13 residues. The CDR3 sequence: CASSAGQPYEQYF. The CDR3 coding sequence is TGTGCCAGTAGTGCCGGACAGCCCTACGAGCAGTACTTC.

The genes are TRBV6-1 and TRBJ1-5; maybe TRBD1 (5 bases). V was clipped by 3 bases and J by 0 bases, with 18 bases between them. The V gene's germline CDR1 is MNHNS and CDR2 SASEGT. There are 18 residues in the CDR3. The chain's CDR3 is CASSEATQRGYSNQPQHF. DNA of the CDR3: TGTGCCAGCAGTGAGGCCACCCAAAGGGGCTATAGCAATCAGCCCCAGCATTTT.

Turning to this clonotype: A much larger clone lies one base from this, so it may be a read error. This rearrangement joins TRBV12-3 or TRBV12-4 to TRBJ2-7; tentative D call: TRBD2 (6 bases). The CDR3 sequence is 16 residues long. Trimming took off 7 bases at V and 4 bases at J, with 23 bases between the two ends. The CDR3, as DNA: TGTGCCAGCATCACGCGGGGACCCCCGTACTGGTACGAGCAGTACTTC. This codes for CASITRGPPYWYEQYF.

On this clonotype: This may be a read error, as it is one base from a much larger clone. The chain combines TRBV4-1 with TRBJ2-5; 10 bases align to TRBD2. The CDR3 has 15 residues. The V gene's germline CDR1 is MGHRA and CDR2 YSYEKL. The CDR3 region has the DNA TGCGCCAGCAGCCAACGGACTAGCGGCCAAGAGCCCCAGTACTTC. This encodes CASSQRTSGQEPQYF.

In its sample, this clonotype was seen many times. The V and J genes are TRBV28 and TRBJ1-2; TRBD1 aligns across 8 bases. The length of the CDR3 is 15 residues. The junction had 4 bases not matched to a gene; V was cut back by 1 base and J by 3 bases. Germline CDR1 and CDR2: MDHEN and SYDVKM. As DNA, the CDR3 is TGTGCCAGCAGTTTATCACGGACAGGGTACTATGGCTACACCTTC. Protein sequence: CASSLSRTGYYGYTF.

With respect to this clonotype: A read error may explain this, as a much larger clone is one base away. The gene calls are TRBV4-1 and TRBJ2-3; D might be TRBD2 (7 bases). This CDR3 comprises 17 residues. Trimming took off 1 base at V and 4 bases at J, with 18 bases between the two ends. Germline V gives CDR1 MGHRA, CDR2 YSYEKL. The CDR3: CASSQVGGGLDSDTQYF. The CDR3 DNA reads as TGCGCCAGCAGCCAAGTAGGGGGAGGGCTTGACTCAGATACGCAGTATTTT.

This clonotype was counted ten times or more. CDR3 in DNA: TGTGCCAGCAGTACGGACAGGGACTACTACCCTAACTATGGCTACACCTTC. Amino acid sequence: CASSTDRDYYPNYGYTF. The chain employs TRBV28 and TRBJ1-2; TRBD1 matches 8 bases. This CDR3 comprises 17 residues. Germline V CDR1 and CDR2: MDHEN, SYDVKM. With V trimmed by 5 bases and J by 0 bases, 11 bases remained unmatched.

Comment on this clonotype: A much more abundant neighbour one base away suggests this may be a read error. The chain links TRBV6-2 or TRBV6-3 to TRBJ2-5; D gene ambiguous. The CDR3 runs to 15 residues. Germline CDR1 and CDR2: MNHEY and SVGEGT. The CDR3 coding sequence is TGTGCCAGCAGTTACCTCGGCCGGCCCCAAGAGCCCCAGTACTTC. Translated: CASSYLGRPQEPQYF.

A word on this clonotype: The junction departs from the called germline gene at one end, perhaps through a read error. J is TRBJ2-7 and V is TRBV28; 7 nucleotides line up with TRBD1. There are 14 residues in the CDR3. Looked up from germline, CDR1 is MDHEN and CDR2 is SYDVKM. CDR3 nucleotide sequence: TGTGCCAGCAGTTTCGGCAGACAGGGCTACGAGCAGTGCTTC. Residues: CASSFGRQGYEQCF.

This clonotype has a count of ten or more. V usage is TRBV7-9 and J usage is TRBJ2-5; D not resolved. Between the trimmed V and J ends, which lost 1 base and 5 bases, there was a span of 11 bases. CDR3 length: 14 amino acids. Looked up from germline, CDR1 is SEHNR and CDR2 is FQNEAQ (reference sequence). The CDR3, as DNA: TGTGCCAGCAGCTTAGGTTGGGGAATCGAGACCCAGTACTTC. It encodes CASSLGWGIETQYF.

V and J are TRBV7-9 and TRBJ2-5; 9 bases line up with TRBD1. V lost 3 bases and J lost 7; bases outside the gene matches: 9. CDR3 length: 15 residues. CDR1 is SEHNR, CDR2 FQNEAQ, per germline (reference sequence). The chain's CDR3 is CASSLSRDRDWTQYF. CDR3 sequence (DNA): TGTGCCAGCAGCTTGTCCCGGGACAGGGATTGGACCCAGTACTTC.

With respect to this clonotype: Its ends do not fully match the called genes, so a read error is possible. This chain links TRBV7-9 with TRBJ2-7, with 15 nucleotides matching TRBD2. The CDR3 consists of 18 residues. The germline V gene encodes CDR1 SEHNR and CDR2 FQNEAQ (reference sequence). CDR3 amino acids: CAGSSSQGLAGGYYEQYF. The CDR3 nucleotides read TGTGCCGGCAGCTCGAGCCAGGGACTAGCGGGGGGTTACTACGAGCAGTACTTC.

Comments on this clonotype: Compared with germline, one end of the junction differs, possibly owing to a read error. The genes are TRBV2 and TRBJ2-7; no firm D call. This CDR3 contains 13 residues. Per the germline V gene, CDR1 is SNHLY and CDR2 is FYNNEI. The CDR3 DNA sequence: TGTGCCGGCAGTGAGGACCGGACCTGCGAGCAGTACTTC. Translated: CAGSEDRTCEQYF.

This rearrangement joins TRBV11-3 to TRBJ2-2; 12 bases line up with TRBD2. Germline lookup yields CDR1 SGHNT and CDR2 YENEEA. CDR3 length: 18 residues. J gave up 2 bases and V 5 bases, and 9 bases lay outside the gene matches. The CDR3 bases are TGTGCCAGCAGCCCCCGCCTAGCGGGAGGGCGCAACACCGGGGAGCTGTTTTTT. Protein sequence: CASSPRLAGGRNTGELFF.

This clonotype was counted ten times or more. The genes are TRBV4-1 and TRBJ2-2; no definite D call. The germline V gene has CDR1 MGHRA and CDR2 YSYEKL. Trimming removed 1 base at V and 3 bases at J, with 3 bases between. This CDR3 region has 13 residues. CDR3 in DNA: TGCGCCAGCAGCCAAGGACACACCGGGGAGCTGTTTTTT. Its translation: CASSQGHTGELFF.

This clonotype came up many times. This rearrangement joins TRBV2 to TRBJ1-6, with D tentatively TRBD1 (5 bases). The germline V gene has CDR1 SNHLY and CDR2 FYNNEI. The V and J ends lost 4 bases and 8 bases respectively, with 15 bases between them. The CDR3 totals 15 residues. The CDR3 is CASSGVGAAHSPLHF. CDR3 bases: TGTGCCAGCAGTGGGGTCGGGGCGGCACATTCACCCCTCCACTTT.

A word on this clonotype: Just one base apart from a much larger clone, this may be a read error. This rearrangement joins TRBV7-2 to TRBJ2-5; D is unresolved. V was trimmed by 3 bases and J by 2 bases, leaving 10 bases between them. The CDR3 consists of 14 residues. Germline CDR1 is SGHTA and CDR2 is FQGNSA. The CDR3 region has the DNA TGTGCCAGCAGCTTTACAGAGAGACAAGAGACCCAGTACTTC. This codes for CASSFTERQETQYF.

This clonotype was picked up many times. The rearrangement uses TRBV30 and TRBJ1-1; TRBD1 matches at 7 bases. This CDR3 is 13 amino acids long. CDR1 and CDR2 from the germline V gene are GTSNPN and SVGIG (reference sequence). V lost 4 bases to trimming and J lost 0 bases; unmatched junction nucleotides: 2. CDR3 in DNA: TGTGCCTGGACCGGGACAGTGAACACTGAAGCTTTCTTT. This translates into CAWTGTVNTEAFF.

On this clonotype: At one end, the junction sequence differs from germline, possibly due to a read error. The CDR3, as DNA: TGTGCCAGCAGGGATCCCATGCAGGGGTGGGAAAAACTGTCTTTT. This translates into CASRDPMQGWEKLSF. The chain is built from TRBV2 and TRBJ1-4; D possibly corresponds to TRBD1 (6 bases). Germline V gene lookup returns CDR1 SNHLY and CDR2 FYNNEI. This CDR3 has 15 amino acids.

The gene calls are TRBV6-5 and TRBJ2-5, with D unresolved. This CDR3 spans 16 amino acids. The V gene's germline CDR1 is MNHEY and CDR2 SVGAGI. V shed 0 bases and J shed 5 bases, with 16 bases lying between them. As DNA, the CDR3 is TGTGCCAGCAGTTACTCGATCCCCTCGTTCGGGGAGACCCAGTACTTC. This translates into CASSYSIPSFGETQYF.

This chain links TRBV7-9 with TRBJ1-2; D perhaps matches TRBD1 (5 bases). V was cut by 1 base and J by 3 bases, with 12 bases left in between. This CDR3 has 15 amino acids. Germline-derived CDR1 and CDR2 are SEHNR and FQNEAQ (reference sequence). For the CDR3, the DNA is TGTGCCAGCAGCTTAGGCAAGGGGAACGACTATGGCTACACCTTC. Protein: CASSLGKGNDYGYTF. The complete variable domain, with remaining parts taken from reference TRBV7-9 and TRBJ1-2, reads DTGVSQNPRHKITKRGQNVTFRCDPISEHNRLYWYRQTLGQGPEFLTYFQNEAQLEKSRLLSDRFSAERPKGSFSTLEIQRTEQGDSAMYLCASSLGKGNDYGYTFGSGTRLTVV.

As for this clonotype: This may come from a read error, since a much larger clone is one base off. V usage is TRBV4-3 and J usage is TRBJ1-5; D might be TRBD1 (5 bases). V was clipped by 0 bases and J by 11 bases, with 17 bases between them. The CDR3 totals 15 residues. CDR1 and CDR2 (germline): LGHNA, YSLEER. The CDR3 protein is CASSQDRQGGRSQHF. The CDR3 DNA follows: TGCGCCAGCAGCCAAGATCGGCAGGGTGGACGGTCCCAGCATTTT.

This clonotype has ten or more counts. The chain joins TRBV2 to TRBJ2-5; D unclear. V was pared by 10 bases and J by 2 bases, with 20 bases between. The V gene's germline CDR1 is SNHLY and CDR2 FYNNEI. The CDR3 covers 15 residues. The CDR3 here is CATSHSPTVQETQYF. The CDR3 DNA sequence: TGTGCCACCTCCCATTCCCCCACCGTACAAGAGACCCAGTACTTC.

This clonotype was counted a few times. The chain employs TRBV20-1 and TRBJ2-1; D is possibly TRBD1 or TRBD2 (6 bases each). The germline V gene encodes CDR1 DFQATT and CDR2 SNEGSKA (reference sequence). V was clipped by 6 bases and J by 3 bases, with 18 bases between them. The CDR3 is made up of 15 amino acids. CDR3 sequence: CSALRRDTLYNEQFF. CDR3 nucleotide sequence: TGCAGTGCCCTCAGGAGGGACACTCTCTACAATGAGCAGTTCTTC.

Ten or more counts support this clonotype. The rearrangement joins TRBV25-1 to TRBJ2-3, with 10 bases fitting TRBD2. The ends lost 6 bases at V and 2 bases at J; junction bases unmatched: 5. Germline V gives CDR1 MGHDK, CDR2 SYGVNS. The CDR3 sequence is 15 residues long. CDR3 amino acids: CASSLLAGVTDTQYF. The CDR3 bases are TGTGCCAGCAGCCTCCTAGCGGGGGTCACAGATACGCAGTATTTT.